This entry lists 22 T cell receptor beta chains sequenced from one sample in a study. TCRdb itself ran the RT-PCR reads through MiXCR, one entry per CDR3 protein. The table lists around 700,000 distinct CDR3 sequences, approximately 15% of them singletons. The sequencing sample was made of memory CD4+ T cells from blood. Receptors were obtained from a female donor in good health, serving as a healthy control.

CDR3 in amino acids: CASSGASGSYGYTF. In DNA form, the CDR3 reads TGTGCCAGCAGCGGGGCGTCTGGGAGCTATGGCTACACCTTC. This sequence joins TRBV7-2 and TRBJ1-2; possibly TRBD1 for D (5 bases). Germline loops: CDR1 SGHTA, CDR2 FQGNSA. CDR3 length: 14 residues. With 5 bases removed from V and 4 bases from J, the gap between germline ends came to 14 bases.

The rearrangement joins TRBV20-1 to TRBJ2-5; 7 nucleotides line up with TRBD2. After removal of 0 bases from V and 0 bases from J, the junction contained 4 bases not matched to a gene. Germline-derived CDR1 and CDR2 are DFQATT and SNEGSKA (reference sequence). The CDR3 runs to 15 residues. The CDR3 coding sequence is TGCAGTGCTAGAGATGGGGGGGACTACCAAGAGACCCAGTACTTC. Translating gives CSARDGGDYQETQYF.

This clonotype showed up just a few times. The rearrangement uses TRBV20-1 and TRBJ1-4; 9 bases are shared with TRBD1. V was clipped by 6 bases and J by 6 bases; unmatched bases: 8. CDR1 and CDR2 (germline): DFQATT, SNEGSKA (reference sequence). This CDR3 is built from 14 residues. The CDR3 loop is CSAKKTGGDEKLFF. The CDR3 nucleotides read TGCAGTGCCAAAAAGACAGGGGGGGATGAAAAACTGTTTTTT.

In this sample, this clonotype turned up many times. The chain combines TRBV5-5 with TRBJ2-5; no clear D gene. Trimming stripped 0 bases from V and 3 bases from J, with 9 bases between. The CDR3 has 14 residues. Germline assignment: CDR1 SGHKS and CDR2 YYEKEE (reference sequence). The CDR3 region has the DNA TGTGCCAGCAGCTTGGTGCCAGAGAAAGAGACCCAGTACTTC. It yields the protein CASSLVPEKETQYF.

The chain joins TRBV24-1 to TRBJ2-3, with 11 bases identical to TRBD2. CDR3 size: 17 residues. The J segment lost 4 bases and the V segment lost 4 bases, leaving 9 bases of the junction unmatched. The germline V gene has CDR1 KGHDR and CDR2 SFDVKD. CDR3 bases: TGTGCCACCAGTGACCCTTCACTAGCGGGAGTGTCAGATACGCAGTATTTT. Translated, it gives CATSDPSLAGVSDTQYF.

This clonotype was picked up a small number of times. The V and J genes are TRBV6-4 and TRBJ1-6; possibly TRBD1 for D (6 bases). V was clipped by 3 bases and J by 9 bases, with 15 bases between them. Looked up from germline, CDR1 is MRHNA and CDR2 is SNTAGT. This CDR3 is built from 15 residues. The DNA of the CDR3 is TGTGCCAGCAGTGAAATGAGCCAGGGGCTTTCACCCCTCCACTTT. Encoded protein: CASSEMSQGLSPLHF.

V usage is TRBV20-1 and J usage is TRBJ2-1; D is tentatively TRBD1 or TRBD2 (5 bases each). Per the germline V gene, CDR1 is DFQATT and CDR2 is SNEGSKA (reference sequence). The CDR3 runs to 17 residues. Trimming left V 0 bases short and J 9 bases short, with 24 bases between. CDR3 amino acids: CSARDGGQPWGFLEQFF. DNA for the CDR3: TGCAGTGCTAGAGATGGAGGCCAGCCCTGGGGCTTCCTTGAGCAGTTCTTC.

This clonotype was observed at least ten times. The CDR3 DNA is TGCGCCAGCAGCTTGCATGGGGAAGAGACCCAGTACTTC. It codes for CASSLHGEETQYF. The rearrangement links TRBV5-1 to TRBJ2-5; D remains ambiguous. V lost 1 base and J 3 bases, leaving 7 bases between the germline ends. Germline V gene data show CDR1 as SGHRS and CDR2 as YFSETQ. The CDR3 covers 13 residues.

This clonotype was counted at least ten times. CDR3 DNA: TGTGCCAACAGACTAGCGGAAACAGATACGCAGTATTTT. Translating it yields CANRLAETDTQYF. The V call is TRBV7-2, the J call TRBJ2-3; TRBD2 agrees at 9 bases. The CDR3 has 13 residues. The trim removed 10 bases at V and 3 bases at J, leaving 5 bases unmatched. From germline, CDR1 is SGHTA and CDR2 FQGNSA. The whole variable domain, filled in from reference TRBV7-2 and TRBJ2-3, reads GAGVSQSPSNKVTEKGKDVELRCDPISGHTALYWYRQSLGQGLEFLIYFQGNSAPDKSGLPSDRFSAERTGGSVSTLTIQRTQQEDSAVYLCANRLAETDTQYFGPGTRLTVL.

This clonotype has only a few counts. The chain links TRBV20-1 to TRBJ2-7, with TRBD1 matching over 10 bases. Germline CDR1 and CDR2: DFQATT and SNEGSKA (reference sequence). The length of the CDR3 is 13 residues. Trimming cost V 3 bases and J 5 bases; bases outside gene matches: 4. The CDR3 is CSARGTGVHEQYF. The CDR3 coding sequence is TGCAGTGCTAGGGGGACAGGGGTCCACGAGCAGTACTTC.

This clonotype showed up just a few times. The chain joins TRBV12-3 or TRBV12-4 to TRBJ1-6; D is unclear. CDR3 size: 13 residues. V gave up 1 base and J gave up 10 bases, with 8 bases separating them. CDR3 residues: CASSLGPGSPLHF. CDR3 nucleotides: TGTGCCAGCAGTTTAGGCCCCGGGTCACCCCTCCACTTT.

J is TRBJ2-7 and V is TRBV20-1; 8 bases are shared with TRBD2. The CDR3 extends over 14 amino acids. The germline gives CDR1 DFQATT, CDR2 SNEGSKA (reference sequence). V gave up 6 bases and J gave up 2 bases; unmatched junction bases: 9. The CDR3 coding sequence is TGCAGTGCCGTCGCGGGGGGCGCTGCCTACGAGCAGTACTTC. Amino acid sequence: CSAVAGGAAYEQYF.

The rearrangement uses TRBV25-1 and TRBJ2-2; perhaps TRBD2 as D (5 bases). CDR1 and CDR2 from the germline V gene are MGHDK and SYGVNS. This CDR3 has 17 residues. Trimming shortened V by 3 bases and J by 6 bases, and 20 bases separated the two germline ends. The CDR3 sequence: CASSDWSGGGGSGELFF. Written as DNA, the CDR3 is TGTGCCAGCAGTGACTGGTCAGGAGGAGGTGGGTCCGGGGAGCTGTTTTTT.

This clonotype occurred many times. The genes are TRBV6-5 and TRBJ1-6; maybe TRBD1 (6 bases). The CDR3 spans 16 residues. Germline CDR1 reads MNHEY; CDR2 reads SVGAGI. V was cut by 2 bases and J by 5 bases, with 13 bases left in between. CDR3 sequence: CASSYNDRTDNSPLHF. The CDR3 bases are TGTGCCAGCAGTTACAACGACAGGACGGATAATTCACCCCTCCACTTT.

This clonotype was seen ten or more times. The V call is TRBV6-5, the J call TRBJ2-1; D is possibly TRBD2 (6 bases). The germline CDR1 and CDR2 sequences are MNHEY and SVGAGI. The length of the CDR3 is 13 residues. V shed 2 bases and J shed 10 bases, with 12 bases lying between them. The CDR3 DNA reads TGTGCCAGCAGTTACCGCGGCGGGGTAGAGCAGTTCTTC. Amino acid sequence: CASSYRGGVEQFF.

This clonotype was counted between two and nine times. This chain uses TRBV15 with TRBJ1-1; perhaps TRBD1 as D (5 bases). The germline V gene encodes CDR1 LNHNV and CDR2 YYDKDF (reference sequence). V was trimmed by 0 bases and J by 1 base, leaving 9 bases between them. The CDR3 consists of 15 residues. This CDR3 reads CATSRDRERNTEAFF. The CDR3 region has the DNA TGTGCCACCAGCAGAGACAGGGAGCGGAACACTGAAGCTTTCTTT.

This clonotype has more than one count but fewer than ten. The J gene is TRBJ1-2, the V gene TRBV19; 7 bases align to TRBD1. J was trimmed by 10 bases and V by 3 bases; bases with no gene match: 8. This CDR3 spans 13 amino acids. CDR1 LNHDA and CDR2 SQIVND come from the germline V gene (reference sequence). The CDR3 coding sequence is TGTGCCAGTAGTATCGGGACAGTACCAATCTACACCTTC. It is translated as CASSIGTVPIYTF. The full variable domain, in which reference TRBV19 and TRBJ1-2 provide the parts outside the CDR3, is DGGITQSPKYLFRKEGQNVTLSCEQNLNHDAMYWYRQDPGQGLRLIYYSQIVNDFQKGDIAEGYSVSREKKESFPLTVTSAQKNPTAFYLCASSIGTVPIYTFGSGTRLTVV.

Comment on this clonotype: A read error may explain this, as a much larger clone is one base away. This chain joins TRBV12-3 or TRBV12-4 and TRBJ2-1; TRBD2 aligns across 7 bases. The CDR3 is 15 residues long. CDR3 amino acids: CASSLAGLVVNEQIF. The CDR3 DNA is TGTGCCAGCAGTTTAGCAGGACTAGTTGTCAATGAGCAGATCTTC.

This clonotype was seen at least ten times. The V and J genes are TRBV12-3 or TRBV12-4 and TRBJ1-1, with TRBD1 matching 8 bases. Losses at the gene ends were 5 bases for V and 11 bases for J; bases not matched to a gene: 7. The CDR3 extends over 12 amino acids. The CDR3 is CASSTTTGVAFF. Written as DNA, the CDR3 is TGTGCCAGCAGTACAACGACAGGGGTGGCTTTCTTT.

This rearrangement joins TRBV3-1 to TRBJ2-5; D gene uncertain. Germline loops: CDR1 LGHDT, CDR2 YNNKEL (reference sequence). This CDR3 is built from 16 residues. V dropped 1 base and J dropped 2 bases, with 14 bases sitting between them. CDR3 residues: CASSQVASALQETQYF. The CDR3 DNA sequence: TGTGCCAGCAGCCAAGTCGCGAGCGCTTTACAAGAGACCCAGTACTTC.

The chain links TRBV5-1 to TRBJ1-4; D call uncertain. Germline-derived CDR1 and CDR2 are SGHRS and YFSETQ. The CDR3 runs to 14 residues. Trimming cost V 1 base and J 6 bases, with 10 bases left between them. The CDR3 DNA sequence: TGCGCCAGCAGCTTGACCCCCGGTCATGAAAAACTGTTTTTT. Translated, it gives CASSLTPGHEKLFF.

Only a few counts were recorded for this clonotype. V usage is TRBV12-3 or TRBV12-4 and J usage is TRBJ1-3, with D possibly matching TRBD1 (6 bases). This CDR3 contains 16 residues. Between the trimmed V and J ends, which lost 6 bases and 0 bases, there was a span of 15 bases. In DNA, the CDR3 is TGTGCCAGCAGACTAGGACAGTACGTCTCTGGAAACACCATATATTTT. Residues: CASRLGQYVSGNTIYF.